One sample yielded the 20 T cell receptor beta chains listed below, sequenced in a study of T cell responses to AZD1222 COVID-19 vaccine. TCRdb's copy holds only in-frame clones and misses some; the assay was immunoSEQ multiplex PCR. The sample holds roughly 93,000 clones, about nine tenths seen once. The sample here was peripheral blood, taken 28 days after the second AZD1222 dose. All receptors come from an adult who received the AZD1222 COVID-19 vaccine.

The V and J genes are TRBV9 and TRBJ2-2; no reliable D call. CDR3 length: 15 amino acids. The germline gives CDR1 SGDLS, CDR2 YYNGEE. Between the trimmed V and J ends, which lost 3 bases and 5 bases, there was a span of 14 bases. The CDR3 sequence: CASSESSGVTGELFF. CDR3 nucleotide sequence: TGTGCCAGCAGCGAAAGCTCTGGGGTTACCGGGGAGCTGTTTTTT.

V and J are TRBV11-3 and TRBJ1-1, with 8 nucleotides matching TRBD1. J lost 8 bases, V lost 1 base, and 3 bases had no gene match. CDR1 and CDR2 (germline): SGHNT, YENEEA. CDR3 size: 13 residues. The CDR3 region is CASSLAGGEEAFF. The CDR3 region has the DNA TGTGCCAGCAGCTTAGCAGGGGGCGAAGAAGCTTTCTTT.

The chain uses TRBV3-1 (or the pseudogene TRBV3-2) and TRBJ1-3; no reliable D call. The CDR3 covers 16 residues. CDR1 and CDR2 (germline): LGHDT, YNNKEL (reference sequence). Trimming pared 5 bases from V and 0 bases from J, leaving 14 bases between. The CDR3 nucleotides are TGTGCCAGCAGCAATATGGAGGCAAGCTCTGGAAACACCATATATTTT. Encoded protein: CASSNMEASSGNTIYF.

V is TRBV7-3 and J is TRBJ2-5; no reliable D call. The CDR3 extends over 14 amino acids. V lost 4 bases, J lost 3 bases, and 12 bases lay in between. Germline CDR1 reads SGHTA; CDR2 reads FQGTGA. The CDR3 sequence: CASSSDGYKETQYF. The CDR3 bases are TGTGCCAGCAGCTCGGATGGGTACAAAGAGACCCAGTACTTC.

The chain uses TRBV25-1 and TRBJ1-5; D is unclear. The CDR3 has 16 residues. Germline values: CDR1 MGHDK, CDR2 SYGVNS. V dropped 1 base and J dropped 10 bases, with 20 bases sitting between them. The CDR3 coding sequence is TGTGCCAGCAGTGAATCTGGCAGGCCCGGATTTGATCCCCAGCATTTT. Protein product: CASSESGRPGFDPQHF.

This chain connects TRBV2 to TRBJ1-5, with D unresolved. Germline V gives CDR1 SNHLY, CDR2 FYNNEI. This CDR3 has 14 residues. With 0 bases removed from V and 4 bases from J, the gap between germline ends came to 7 bases. CDR3 region: CASSEAHRNQPQHF. In nucleotides, the CDR3 is TGTGCCAGCAGTGAAGCACACCGGAATCAGCCCCAGCATTTT.

This rearrangement joins TRBV6-5 to TRBJ2-7; maybe TRBD1 (5 bases). Germline V gene data show CDR1 as MNHEY and CDR2 as SVGAGI. The CDR3 runs 15 residues. The V end lost 5 bases, the J end lost 6 bases, and 20 bases lay between the germline ends. The CDR3 region has the DNA TGTGCCAGCAGTCCTTCTCATCTATTGGGGCCCGAGCAGTACGTC. Its translation: CASSPSHLLGPEQYV.

This chain joins TRBV28 and TRBJ1-2, with 8 positions matching TRBD1. Germline V gene data show CDR1 as MDHEN and CDR2 as SYDVKM. V lost 3 bases, J lost 6 bases, and 6 bases stayed unmatched. The CDR3 is 14 amino acids. Here the CDR3 DNA reads TGTGCCAGCAGTTTCCGCTGGACAGGGAATGGCTACACCTTC. This codes for CASSFRWTGNGYTF.

The chain links TRBV2 to TRBJ1-2; perhaps TRBD1 as D (5 bases). Trimming removed 3 bases from V and 4 bases from J, with 12 bases in between. The CDR3 totals 14 residues. Germline V gene sequence: CDR1 SNHLY, CDR2 FYNNEI. The CDR3 nucleotides read TGTGCCAGCAGTGACCGGGCGGGGCTCTATGGCTACACCTTC. Its protein product is CASSDRAGLYGYTF.

This sequence joins TRBV20-1 and TRBJ2-1; 8 bases are a match to TRBD2. V lost 3 bases and J lost 6; bases outside the gene matches: 7. Germline CDR1 reads DFQATT; CDR2 reads SNEGSKA (reference sequence). CDR3 length: 14 amino acids. CDR3: CSASLGGAPNEQFF. The CDR3, as DNA: TGCAGTGCTAGTCTCGGGGGGGCCCCCAATGAGCAGTTCTTC.

Notes on this clone: This sequence may be a read error, since a much larger clone differs from it by one base. The same CDR3 can be traced to other DNA sequences in this sample. The chain links TRBV6-1 to TRBJ2-3; 11 nucleotides match TRBD2. Losses at the gene ends were 2 bases for V and 4 bases for J; bases not matched to a gene: 2. The germline CDR1 and CDR2 sequences are MNHNS and SASEGT. This CDR3 region has 15 residues. CDR3 bases: TGTGCCAGCAGTGAATTAGCGGGGGGGCCAGATACGCAGTATTTT. Protein product: CASSELAGGPDTQYF.

A note on this clone: The sample carries other DNA sequences with the same CDR3. V is TRBV7-9 and J is TRBJ1-1, with D possibly matching TRBD1 (5 bases). This CDR3 has 13 residues. The V and J ends lost 3 bases and 4 bases respectively, with 9 bases between them. The germline gives CDR1 SEHNR, CDR2 FQNEAQ (reference sequence). The CDR3 here is CASSFQGGTEAFF. In DNA, the CDR3 is TGTGCCAGCAGCTTTCAGGGAGGCACTGAAGCTTTCTTT.

The rearrangement links TRBV9 to TRBJ2-2, with D maybe TRBD1 (5 bases). The ends were cut back, 4 bases at V and 7 bases at J, with 11 bases in the middle. In germline, CDR1 is SGDLS, CDR2 YYNGEE. The CDR3 covers 13 residues. CDR3: CASSLQVIGELFF. Written as DNA, the CDR3 is TGTGCCAGCAGCTTACAGGTGATCGGGGAGCTGTTTTTT.

The chain combines TRBV5-7 with TRBJ1-4, with 7 bases aligning to TRBD1. TRBV5-7 is an ORF, and what it does is uncertain. J gave up 10 bases and V 2 bases, and 14 bases lay outside the gene matches. The CDR3 runs 16 residues. CDR3 residues: CASSFEIRGLLAKLFF. In DNA, the CDR3 is TGTGCCAGCAGCTTCGAGATCAGGGGGTTGTTAGCAAAACTGTTTTTT.

The chain employs TRBV10-3 and TRBJ1-6; 8 bases are a match to TRBD1. The germline gives CDR1 ENHRY, CDR2 SYGVKD. This CDR3 has 15 amino acids. V dropped 0 bases and J dropped 10; count of bases not matched to a gene: 5. The CDR3 region is CAISESVRGRSPLHF. The DNA of the CDR3 is TGTGCCATCAGTGAGTCTGTCAGGGGGCGATCACCCCTCCACTTT.

The CDR3 sequence is CASSLGLAGVQETQYF. The CDR3 DNA reads TGTGCCAGCAGTTTGGGACTAGCGGGGGTCCAAGAGACCCAGTACTTC. The J gene is TRBJ2-5, the V gene TRBV28; 14 positions match TRBD2. V trimming: 3 bases; J trimming: 1 base; junction bases outside the gene matches: 1. The germline gives CDR1 MDHEN, CDR2 SYDVKM. The CDR3 spans 16 residues.

V is TRBV2 and J is TRBJ2-2; D is possibly TRBD2 (6 bases). CDR1 SNHLY and CDR2 FYNNEI come from the germline V gene. The CDR3 has 16 residues. Trimming stripped 3 bases from V and 0 bases from J, with 11 bases between. The CDR3 bases are TGTGCCAGCAGTGACGGGGAGGTCGCGAACACCGGGGAGCTGTTTTTT. Amino acids: CASSDGEVANTGELFF.

The rearrangement links TRBV27 to TRBJ1-4, with a possible D match to TRBD1 (5 bases). The ends were cut back, 4 bases at V and 4 bases at J, with 10 bases in the middle. CDR1 and CDR2 (germline): MNHEY, SMNVEV (reference sequence). This CDR3 region has 14 residues. The DNA of the CDR3 is TGTGCCAGCAGTTGGGACGGACTTAATGAAAAACTGTTTTTT. It codes for CASSWDGLNEKLFF.

The rearrangement uses TRBV5-8 and TRBJ1-4; a possible D gene is TRBD1 (5 bases). V shed 0 bases and J shed 0 bases, with 9 bases lying between them. Germline V gene lookup returns CDR1 SGHTS and CDR2 YDEGEE. This CDR3 is 16 amino acids long. The DNA for the CDR3 is TGTGCCAGCAGCTTGGGACAGACTGCAACTAATGAAAAACTGTTTTTT. Translated: CASSLGQTATNEKLFF.

The gene calls are TRBV7-9 and TRBJ2-5; D might be TRBD2 (5 bases). Germline values: CDR1 SEHNR, CDR2 FQNEAQ (reference sequence). This CDR3 region has 14 residues. Trimming pared 5 bases from V and 2 bases from J, leaving 12 bases between. CDR3 nucleotide sequence: TGTGCCAGCAGCATTACTAGGGAACAAGAGACCCAGTACTTC. It specifies CASSITREQETQYF.